This T cell receptor (beta chain) was recovered during a study of regulatory T cells in long-lasting Graves disease. Overall study findings and caveats: Sample size was small, which may have lowered accuracy. Favored usage of TRBV28, TRBJ1-2 and TRBJ2-5 was recorded in persistent disease.

Building of the TCR beta libraries involved iRepertoire HTBI primers and Arm-PCR of CDR3 regions. TCRdb itself ran the multiplex PCR reads through MiXCR, one entry per CDR3 protein. In the table there are a few hundred thousand distinct CDR3 sequences, roughly 24% of which are singletons. This clonotype was seen at least ten times. What it binds is not known. The junction departs from germline at one end; a sequencing error may be responsible. This CDR3 has 13 residues. The time point is: persistent/refractory GD, antithyroid drugs over 5 years with positive TRAb. Isolated PBMC RNA provided the starting material for the TCR library.

The chain combines TRBV12-3 or TRBV12-4 with TRBJ2-5; 12 bases map to TRBD2. This TCR was sampled from a woman aged 40 to 50 with Graves disease. Material: peripheral blood mononuclear cells (PBMCs), obtained when the disease was refractory, from a patient treated with antithyroid drugs. Here the CDR3 reads CASSLGLAGVFDF. The CDR3 nucleotides read TGTGCCAGCAGTTTAGGACTAGCGGGAGTCTTCGACTTC.